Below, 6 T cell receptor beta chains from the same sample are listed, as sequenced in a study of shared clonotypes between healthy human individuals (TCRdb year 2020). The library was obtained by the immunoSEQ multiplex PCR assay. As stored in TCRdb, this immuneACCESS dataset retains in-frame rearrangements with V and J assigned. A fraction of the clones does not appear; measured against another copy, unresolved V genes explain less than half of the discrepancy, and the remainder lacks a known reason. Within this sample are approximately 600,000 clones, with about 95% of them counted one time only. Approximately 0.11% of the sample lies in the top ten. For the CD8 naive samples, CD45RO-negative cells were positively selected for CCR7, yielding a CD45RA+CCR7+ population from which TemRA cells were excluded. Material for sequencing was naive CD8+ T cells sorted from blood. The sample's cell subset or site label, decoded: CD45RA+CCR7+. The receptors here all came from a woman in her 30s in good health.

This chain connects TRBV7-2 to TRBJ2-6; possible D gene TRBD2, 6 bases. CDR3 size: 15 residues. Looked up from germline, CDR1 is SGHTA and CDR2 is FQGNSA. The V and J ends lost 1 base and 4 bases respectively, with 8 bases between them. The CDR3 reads CASSLGDSGANVLTF. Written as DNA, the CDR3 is TGTGCCAGCAGCTTAGGGGACTCCGGGGCCAACGTCCTGACTTTC.

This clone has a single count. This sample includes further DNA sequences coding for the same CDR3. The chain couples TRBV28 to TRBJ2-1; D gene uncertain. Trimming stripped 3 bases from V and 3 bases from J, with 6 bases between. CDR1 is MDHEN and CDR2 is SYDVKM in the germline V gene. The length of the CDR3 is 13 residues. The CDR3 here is CASSFSVYNEQFF. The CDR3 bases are TGTGCCAGCAGTTTCTCCGTCTACAATGAGCAGTTCTTC.

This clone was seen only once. The CDR3 nucleotides are TGTGCCAGCAGTGTGGGACTAGCGGCGGGAGAGACCCAGTACTTC. It codes for CASSVGLAAGETQYF. The V and J genes are TRBV2 and TRBJ2-5; 11 nucleotides agree with TRBD2. Losses at the gene ends were 4 bases for V and 4 bases for J; bases not matched to a gene: 5. This CDR3 is built from 15 residues. Germline-derived CDR1 and CDR2 are SNHLY and FYNNEI.

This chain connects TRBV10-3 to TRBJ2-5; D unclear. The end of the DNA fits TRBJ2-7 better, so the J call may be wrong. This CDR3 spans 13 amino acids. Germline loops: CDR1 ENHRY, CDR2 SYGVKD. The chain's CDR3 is CAIADQQSYEQYF. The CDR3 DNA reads TGTGCCATCGCGGACCAACAGTCCTACGAGCAGTACTTC.

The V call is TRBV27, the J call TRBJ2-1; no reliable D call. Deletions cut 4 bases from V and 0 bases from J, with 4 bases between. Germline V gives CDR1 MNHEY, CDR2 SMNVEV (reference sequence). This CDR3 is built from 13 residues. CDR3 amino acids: CASSYVSYNEQFF. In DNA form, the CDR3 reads TGTGCCAGCAGTTATGTCTCCTACAATGAGCAGTTCTTC.

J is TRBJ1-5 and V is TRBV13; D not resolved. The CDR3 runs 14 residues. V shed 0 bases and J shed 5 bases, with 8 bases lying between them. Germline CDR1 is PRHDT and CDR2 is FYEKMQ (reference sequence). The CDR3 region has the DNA TGTGCCAGCAGCTTAGGGGGAGGTCATCAGCCCCAGCATTTT. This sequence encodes CASSLGGGHQPQHF.